This TCR beta chain was captured by sequencing in a study of identical twins. Carrying unique molecular identifiers, the cDNA also gained a universal primer site through template switching. TCRdb reanalysed the 5' RACE reads using MiXCR and keeps one entry per CDR3 protein. The sample consists of a few hundred thousand distinct CDR3 sequences, 24% of them appearing once. V lost 7 bases and J 1 base, leaving 10 bases between the germline ends. CDR3 length equals 13 residues. Study-level results: While abundant cord blood beta clonotypes carried fewer insertions, memory repertoires showed no such pattern.

This clonotype turned up a few times. Its antigen is not identified. The same specimen was also included in a second study, on T cells expressing NK-cell markers. That paper notes: Only alpha-beta TCR T cells were sorted in several experiments, using an anti-gamma-delta TCR antibody. A few of the donors also had these clonotypes leading their CD3+CD56-NKG2C+ fraction.

Specimen: CD4+ T cells sorted from blood. The rearrangement joins TRBV12-3 or TRBV12-4 to TRBJ1-1; no clear D gene. The source of this sequence is a woman between 18 and 29 years old in good health. The DNA of the CDR3 is TGTGCCAGCACAAAGGACCCGAACACTGAAGCTTTCTTT. Protein product: CASTKDPNTEAFF.